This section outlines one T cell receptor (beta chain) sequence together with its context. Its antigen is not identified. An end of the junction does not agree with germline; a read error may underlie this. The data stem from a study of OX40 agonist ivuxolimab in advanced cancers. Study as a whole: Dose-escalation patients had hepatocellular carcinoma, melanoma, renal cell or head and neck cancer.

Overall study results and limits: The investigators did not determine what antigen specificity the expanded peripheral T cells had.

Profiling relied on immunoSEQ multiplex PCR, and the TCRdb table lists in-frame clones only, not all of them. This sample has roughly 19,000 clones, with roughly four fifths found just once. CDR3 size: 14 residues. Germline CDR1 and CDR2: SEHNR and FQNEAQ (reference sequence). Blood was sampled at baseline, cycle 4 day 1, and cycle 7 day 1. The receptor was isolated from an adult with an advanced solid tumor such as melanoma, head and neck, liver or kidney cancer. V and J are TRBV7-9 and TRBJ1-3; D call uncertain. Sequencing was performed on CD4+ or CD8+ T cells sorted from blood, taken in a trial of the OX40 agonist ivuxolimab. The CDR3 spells CANSVWSTGNTIYF. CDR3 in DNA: TGTGCCAACAGCGTCTGGAGCACTGGAAACACCATATATTTT. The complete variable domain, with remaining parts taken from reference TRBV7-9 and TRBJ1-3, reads DTGVSQNPRHKITKRGQNVTFRCDPISEHNRLYWYRQTLGQGPEFLTYFQNEAQLEKSRLLSDRFSAERPKGSFSTLEIQRTEQGDSAMYLCANSVWSTGNTIYFGEGSWLTVV.